These T cell receptor beta chains were read from a single sample in a study of patients and donors after allogeneic stem cell transplantation. Each CDR3 protein is one row after TCRdb ran MiXCR on the RT-PCR reads. The table lists 98,000 or so distinct CDR3 sequences, around 38% of them singletons, with more than 25% in the top ten. Material for sequencing was blood, either unsorted or a sorted T cell fraction (not recorded which). All receptors derive from a human donor who was either an allogeneic HSCT recipient or a stem cell or donor lymphocyte infusion donor (not recorded which). It is not recorded whose cells these are; they may come from a transplant donor. Both conserved end residues are part of each CDR3. The D gene is left open where the match is weak. Size is omitted from some rows. Given values are once, few, many or a class for expanded clones.

j_gene | d_gene | abundance | len | v_gene | CDR3aa | CDR3nt
TRBJ2-4 | TRBD2 | few | 15 | TRBV20-1 | CSAEGLADVKNIQYF | TGCAGTGCTGAGGGACTAGCGGACGTCAAAAACATTCAGTACTTC
TRBJ1-1 | . | few | 14 | TRBV7-2 | CASSRDTIPAEAFF | TGTGCCAGCAGCCGGGACACTATACCCGCTGAAGCTTTCTTT
TRBJ1-2 | . | . | 14 | TRBV19 | CASRAGIVNYGYTF | TGTGCCAGTAGAGCAGGGATTGTTAACTATGGCTACACCTTC
TRBJ1-1 | . | few | 14 | TRBV6-2/TRBV6-3 | CASSRSGSRTEAFF | TGTGCCAGCAGTCGATCTGGGTCGAGAACTGAAGCTTTCTTT
TRBJ2-2 | . | . | 16 | TRBV5-6 | CASSRYSGFFTGELFF | TGTGCCAGCAGCCGTTACTCGGGGTTTTTCACCGGGGAGCTGTTTTTT
TRBJ1-1 | . | few | 13 | TRBV12-3/TRBV12-4 | CASSPGWNTEAFF | TGTGCCAGCAGTCCTGGGTGGAACACTGAAGCTTTCTTT
TRBJ1-1 | TRBD1 | . | 14 | TRBV29-1 | CSVPGRDRPTEAFF | TGCAGCGTTCCAGGGAGGGACAGACCCACTGAAGCTTTCTTT
TRBJ2-7 | TRBD1 | . | 16 | TRBV2 | CASTPAPRDRRYEQYF | TGTGCCAGCACCCCGGCCCCTCGGGACAGGCGGTACGAGCAGTACTTC
TRBJ1-5 | . | . | 13 | TRBV6-5 | CASSRTVNQPQHF | TGTGCCAGCAGTCGGACGGTCAATCAGCCCCAGCATTTT
TRBJ2-5 | . | once | 13 | TRBV6-6 | CASRKQGIGTQYF | TGTGCCAGCAGGAAACAGGGAATTGGGACCCAGTACTTC
TRBJ2-7 | TRBD2 | . | 14 | TRBV29-1 | CSVELAGFLYEQYF | TGCAGCGTTGAACTAGCGGGCTTTTTATACGAGCAGTACTTC
TRBJ2-1 | TRBD2 | . | 16 | TRBV7-9 | CASSLGRLAGMDEQFF | TGTGCCAGCAGCTTAGGTCGCCTAGCGGGAATGGATGAGCAGTTCTTC
TRBJ1-2 | . | . | 13 | TRBV7-9 | CATANRGARGYTF | TGTGCCACCGCGAATAGAGGGGCGCGAGGCTACACCTTC
TRBJ1-1 | . | few | 12 | TRBV3-1 | CASSQGGERAFF | TGTGCCAGCAGCCAGGGAGGGGAAAGAGCTTTCTTT
TRBJ1-5 | . | . | 12 | TRBV29-1 | CSAWTPNQPQHF | TGCAGCGCTTGGACGCCCAATCAGCCCCAGCATTTT
TRBJ2-3 | . | few | 14 | TRBV5-5 | CASSFSGVEDTQYF | TGTGCCAGCAGCTTTTCGGGGGTTGAAGATACGCAGTATTTT
TRBJ2-1 | . | . | 11 | TRBV24-1 | CATSSRDELFF | TGTGCCACCAGTTCAAGGGATGAGTTGTTCTTC
TRBJ1-1 | . | few | 13 | TRBV5-1 | CASSSGGGPEAFF | TGCGCCAGCAGCTCCGGGGGGGGACCTGAAGCTTTCTTT
TRBJ2-3 | . | . | 12 | TRBV6-1 | CASSATPDTQYF | TGTGCCAGCAGTGCCACTCCAGATACGCAGTATTTT
TRBJ1-2 | TRBD1 | . | 15 | TRBV6-6 | CASSQTGGNLYGYTF | TGTGCCAGCAGCCAGACAGGGGGAAATCTATATGGCTACACCTTC
TRBJ1-5 | . | few | 14 | TRBV6-2/TRBV6-3 | CASSRTIPDQPQHF | TGTGCCAGCAGTCGGACAATCCCCGATCAGCCCCAGCATTTT
TRBJ2-1 | . | . | 16 | TRBV5-1 | CASSLELARRYNEQFF | TGCGCCAGCAGCTTGGAGTTAGCGAGGAGATACAATGAGCAGTTCTTC
TRBJ2-2 | . | few | 11 | TRBV29-1 | CSVFYTGELFF | TGCAGCGTTTTTTACACCGGGGAGCTGTTTTTT
TRBJ1-5 | . | few | 16 | TRBV4-2 | CASSQEMGSANQPQHF | TGTGCCAGCAGCCAAGAGATGGGGAGTGCAAATCAGCCCCAGCATTTT
TRBJ1-2 | TRBD1 | . | 14 | TRBV6-5 | CASRDRVDNYGYTF | TGTGCCAGCAGAGACAGGGTAGATAACTATGGCTACACCTTC
TRBJ2-5 | TRBD2 | . | 16 | TRBV4-2 | CASSQRASGSQETQYF | TGTGCCAGCAGCCAGAGGGCCAGCGGGAGTCAAGAGACCCAGTACTTC
TRBJ2-5 | . | . | 15 | TRBV15 | CATSRDLQYQETQYF | TGTGCCACCAGCAGAGATCTGCAGTACCAAGAGACCCAGTACTTC
TRBJ2-1 | TRBD2 | . | 14 | TRBV5-1 | CASSRGLAANEQFF | TGCGCCAGCAGCCGGGGACTAGCGGCGAATGAGCAGTTCTTC
TRBJ1-5 | . | . | 13 | TRBV7-2 | CASSQRGNQPQHF | TGTGCCAGCAGCCAGAGGGGGAATCAGCCCCAGCATTTT
TRBJ1-5 | . | . | 13 | TRBV3-1 | CASSRGGGQPQHF | TGTGCCAGCAGCCGGGGGGGCGGACAGCCCCAGCATTTT
TRBJ2-2 | TRBD1 | . | 15 | TRBV7-2 | CASSVRQGPTGELFF | TGTGCCAGCAGCGTTCGACAGGGACCCACCGGGGAGCTGTTTTTT
TRBJ2-3 | . | . | 12 | TRBV20-1 | CSASEAGPMGYF | TGCAGTGCTAGTGAAGCGGGCCCTATGGGGTATTTT
TRBJ1-5 | . | few | 14 | TRBV5-1 | CASRPQPSEEPQHF | TGCGCCAGCAGACCCCAGCCTTCAGAGGAGCCCCAGCATTTT
TRBJ2-6 | . | . | 15 | TRBV6-5 | CASSYRRGGANVLTF | TGTGCCAGCAGTTACCGCCGGGGAGGGGCCAACGTCCTGACTTTC
TRBJ2-1 | . | . | 14 | TRBV7-8 | CASSLARVYNEQFF | TGTGCCAGCAGCTTAGCCCGAGTCTACAATGAGCAGTTCTTC
TRBJ1-3 | . | . | 13 | TRBV29-1 | CSVERGSGNTIYF | TGCAGCGTTGAACGGGGTTCTGGAAACACCATATATTTT
TRBJ2-1 | . | . | 14 | TRBV7-2 | CASSFGPVDNEQFF | TGTGCCAGCAGTTTCGGTCCTGTGGACAATGAGCAGTTCTTC
TRBJ1-5 | TRBD1 | few | 13 | TRBV11-2 | CASSSDRGRPQHF | TGTGCCAGCAGCTCAGACAGGGGCAGGCCCCAGCATTTT
TRBJ1-6 | . | few | 14 | TRBV6-5 | CASSSRDYNSPLHF | TGTGCCAGCAGTTCTCGGGATTATAATTCACCCCTCCACTTT
TRBJ1-1 | TRBD1 | . | 13 | TRBV12-3/TRBV12-4 | CASTPGGMTEAFF | TGTGCCAGCACCCCAGGGGGGATGACTGAAGCTTTCTTT
TRBJ2-7 | . | . | 13 | TRBV20-1 | CSASRGHTYEQYF | TGCAGTGCTAGCAGGGGCCACACCTACGAGCAGTACTTC
TRBJ1-5 | . | . | 12 | TRBV20-1 | CSATFGVQPQHF | TGCAGTGCCACTTTTGGGGTTCAACCCCAGCATTTT
TRBJ1-2 | TRBD1 | few | 15 | TRBV24-1 | CATSDGDRDFYGYTF | TGTGCCACCAGTGATGGGGACAGGGACTTCTATGGCTACACCTTC
TRBJ1-1 | . | few | 12 | TRBV29-1 | CSVEGGTGNAFF | TGCAGCGTTGAGGGGGGCACAGGGAACGCTTTCTTT
TRBJ1-4 | . | few | 12 | TRBV4-1 | CASSQVIGKLFF | TGCGCCAGCAGCCAAGTGATCGGAAAACTGTTTTTT
TRBJ1-1 | . | few | 14 | TRBV20-1 | CSARDLKSNTEAFF | TGCAGTGCTAGAGATTTGAAGTCGAACACTGAAGCTTTCTTT
TRBJ2-7 | . | few | 10 | TRBV20-1 | CSAATYEQYF | TGCAGTGCTGCCACCTACGAGCAGTACTTC
TRBJ2-2 | TRBD2 | . | 17 | TRBV20-1 | CSARGRTSGRNTGELFF | TGCAGTGCGAGGGGACGTACTAGCGGGAGGAACACCGGGGAGCTGTTTTTT
TRBJ1-5 | TRBD1 | . | 14 | TRBV20-1 | CSASGTGNNQPQHF | TGCAGTGCTAGTGGGACAGGGAACAATCAGCCCCAGCATTTT
TRBJ1-2 | TRBD1 | . | 16 | TRBV15 | CATSTLRQGRVNGYTF | TGTGCCACCAGCACCCTAAGACAGGGAAGGGTGAATGGCTACACCTTC